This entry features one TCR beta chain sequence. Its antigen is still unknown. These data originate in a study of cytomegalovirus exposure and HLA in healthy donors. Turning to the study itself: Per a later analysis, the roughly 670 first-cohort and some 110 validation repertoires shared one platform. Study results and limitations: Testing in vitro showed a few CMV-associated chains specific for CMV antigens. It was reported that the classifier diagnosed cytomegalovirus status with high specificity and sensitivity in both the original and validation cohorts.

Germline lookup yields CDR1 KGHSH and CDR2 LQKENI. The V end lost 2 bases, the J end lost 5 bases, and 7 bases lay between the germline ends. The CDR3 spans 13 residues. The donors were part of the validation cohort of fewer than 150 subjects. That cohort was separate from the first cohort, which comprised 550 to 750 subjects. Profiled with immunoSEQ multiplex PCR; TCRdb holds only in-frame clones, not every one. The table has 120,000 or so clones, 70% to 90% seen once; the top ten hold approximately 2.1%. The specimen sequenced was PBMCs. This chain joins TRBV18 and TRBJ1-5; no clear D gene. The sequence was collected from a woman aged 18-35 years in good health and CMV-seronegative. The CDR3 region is CASSPSPDQPQHF. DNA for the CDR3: TGTGCCAGCTCACCAAGCCCCGATCAGCCCCAGCATTTT.